This record covers a single T cell receptor (beta chain). The antigen is unknown. The data are from a study of CXCR3-negative and CXCR3-positive naive CD8 T cells. As for the study in general: The TRB read total, 120 million to 150 million, broke down to about 1.5 +/- 0.3 million reads per library.

UMI-labeled 5' RACE TRB cDNA libraries were prepared from the cells. From its re-call of the 5' RACE reads, TCRdb lists each CDR3 protein once, without DNA. The clone table shows approximately 90,000 distinct CDR3 sequences, with the ten largest holding 0.53%. The CDR3 runs 15 residues. Germline V gene lookup returns CDR1 SGHRS and CDR2 YFSETQ. Points from the study as a whole: Naive subsets expressed similar surface CD5; TRB CDR3 features served to infer TCR strength. For CXCR3-positive naive cells, TRB CDR3s were more hydrophobic than those of CXCR3-negative naive cells. Naive cells, whether CXCR3-negative or CXCR3-positive, had similar TRBV-TRBJ usage, while memory cells differed.

The rearrangement links TRBV5-1 to TRBJ1-4; as DNA is missing, the TRBD1 call by TCRdb cannot be tested. Sequenced input: naive CXCR3+ CD8+ T cells from blood. Subset noted: CD45RO-CCR7+CD27+CD95- naive CD8+ T cells expressing CXCR3 (TNR3+). The clonotype was recovered from a human donor in good health. Some clones in this sample may be carry-over from other donors' samples. CDR3 region: CASSWETGRNEKLFF.